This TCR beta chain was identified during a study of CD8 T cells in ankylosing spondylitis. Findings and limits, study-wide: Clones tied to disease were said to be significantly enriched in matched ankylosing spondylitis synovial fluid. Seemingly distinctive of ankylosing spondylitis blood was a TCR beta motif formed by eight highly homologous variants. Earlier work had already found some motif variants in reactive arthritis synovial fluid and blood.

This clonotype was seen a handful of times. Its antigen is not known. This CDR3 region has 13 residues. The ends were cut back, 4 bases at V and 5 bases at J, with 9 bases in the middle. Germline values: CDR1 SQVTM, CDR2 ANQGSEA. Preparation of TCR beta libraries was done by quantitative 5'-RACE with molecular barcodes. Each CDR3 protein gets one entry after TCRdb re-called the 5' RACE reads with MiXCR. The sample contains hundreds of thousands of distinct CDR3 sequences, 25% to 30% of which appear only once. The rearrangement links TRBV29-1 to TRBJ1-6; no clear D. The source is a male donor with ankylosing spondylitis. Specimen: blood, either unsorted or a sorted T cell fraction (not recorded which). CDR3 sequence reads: CSVGFQDNSPLHF. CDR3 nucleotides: TGCAGCGTTGGGTTTCAGGATAATTCACCCCTCCACTTT.